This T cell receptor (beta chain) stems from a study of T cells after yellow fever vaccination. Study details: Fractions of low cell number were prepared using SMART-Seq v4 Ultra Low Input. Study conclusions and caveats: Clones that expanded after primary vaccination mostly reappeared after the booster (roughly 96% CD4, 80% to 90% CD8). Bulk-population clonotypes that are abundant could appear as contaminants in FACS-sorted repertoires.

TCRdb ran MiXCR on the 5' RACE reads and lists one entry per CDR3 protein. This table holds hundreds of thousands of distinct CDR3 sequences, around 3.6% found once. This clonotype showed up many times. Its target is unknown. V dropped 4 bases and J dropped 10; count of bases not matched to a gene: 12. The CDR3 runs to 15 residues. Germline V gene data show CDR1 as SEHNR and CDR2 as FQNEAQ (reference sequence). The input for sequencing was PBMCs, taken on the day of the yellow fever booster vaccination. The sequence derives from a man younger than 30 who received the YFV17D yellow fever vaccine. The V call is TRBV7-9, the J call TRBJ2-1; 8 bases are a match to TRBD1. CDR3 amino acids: CASSSPRTGFKEQFF. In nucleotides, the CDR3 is TGTGCCAGCAGCTCACCCCGGACAGGGTTTAAGGAGCAGTTCTTC.